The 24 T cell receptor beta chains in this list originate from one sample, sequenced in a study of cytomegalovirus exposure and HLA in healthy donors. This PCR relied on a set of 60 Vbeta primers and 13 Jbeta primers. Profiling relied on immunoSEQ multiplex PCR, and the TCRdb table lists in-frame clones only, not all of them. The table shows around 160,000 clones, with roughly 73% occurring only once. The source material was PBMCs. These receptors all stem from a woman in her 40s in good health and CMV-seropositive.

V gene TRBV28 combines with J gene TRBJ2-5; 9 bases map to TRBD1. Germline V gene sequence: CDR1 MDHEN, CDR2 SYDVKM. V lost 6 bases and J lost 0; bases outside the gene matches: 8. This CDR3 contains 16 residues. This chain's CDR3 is CASRRPRDRDQETQYF. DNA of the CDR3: TGTGCCAGCAGGAGACCCCGGGACAGGGACCAAGAGACCCAGTACTTC.

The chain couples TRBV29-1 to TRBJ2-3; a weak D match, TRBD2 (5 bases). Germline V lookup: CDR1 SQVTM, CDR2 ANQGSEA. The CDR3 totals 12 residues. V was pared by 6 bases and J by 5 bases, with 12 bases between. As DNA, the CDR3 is TGCAGCGTAGGCCGGGAAATAGATACGCAGTATTTT. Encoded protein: CSVGREIDTQYF.

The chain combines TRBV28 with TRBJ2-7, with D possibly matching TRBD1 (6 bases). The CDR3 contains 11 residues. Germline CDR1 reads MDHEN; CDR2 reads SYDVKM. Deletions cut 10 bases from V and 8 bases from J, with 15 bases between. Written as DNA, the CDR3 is TGTGCCACCGATAGTGGGACACAGCAGTACTTC. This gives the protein CATDSGTQQYF.

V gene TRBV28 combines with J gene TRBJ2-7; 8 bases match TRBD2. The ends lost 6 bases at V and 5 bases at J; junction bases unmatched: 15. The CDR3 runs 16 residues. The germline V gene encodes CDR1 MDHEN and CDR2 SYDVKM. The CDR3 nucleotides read TGTGCCAGCAGCGGGTGGGGTAGCGGGAAGACACACGAGCAGTACTTC. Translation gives CASSGWGSGKTHEQYF. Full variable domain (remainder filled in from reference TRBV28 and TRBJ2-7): DVKVTQSSRYLVKRTGEKVFLECVQDMDHENMFWYRQDPGLGLRLIYFSYDVKMKEKGDIPEGYSVSREKKERFSLILESASTNQTSMYLCASSGWGSGKTHEQYFGPGTRLTVT.

CDR3 amino acids: CASSLSTSGPYNEQFF. Here the CDR3 DNA reads TGTGCCAGCAGTTTGTCGACTAGCGGTCCCTACAATGAGCAGTTCTTC. This chain connects TRBV28 to TRBJ2-1; 9 bases fit TRBD2. The CDR3 runs 16 residues. V trimming: 3 bases; J trimming: 2 bases; junction bases outside the gene matches: 5. The germline gives CDR1 MDHEN, CDR2 SYDVKM.

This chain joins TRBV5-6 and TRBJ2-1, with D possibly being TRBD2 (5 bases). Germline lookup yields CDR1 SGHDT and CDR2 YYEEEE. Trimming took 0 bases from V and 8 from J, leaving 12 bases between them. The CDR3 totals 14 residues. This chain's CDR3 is CASSLGLALDEQFF. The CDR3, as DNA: TGTGCCAGCAGCTTGGGGCTAGCTCTCGATGAGCAGTTCTTC.

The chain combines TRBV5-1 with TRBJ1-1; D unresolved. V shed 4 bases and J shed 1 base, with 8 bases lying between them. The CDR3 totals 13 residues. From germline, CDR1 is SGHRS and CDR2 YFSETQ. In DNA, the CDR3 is TGCGCCAGCAGCCAGGCAGGGAACACTGAAGCTTTCTTT. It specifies CASSQAGNTEAFF. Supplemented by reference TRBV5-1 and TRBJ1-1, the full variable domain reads KAGVTQTPRYLIKTRGQQVTLSCSPISGHRSVSWYQQTPGQGLQFLFEYFSETQRNKGNFPGRFSGRQFSNSRSEMNVSTLELGDSALYLCASSQAGNTEAFFGQGTRLTVV.

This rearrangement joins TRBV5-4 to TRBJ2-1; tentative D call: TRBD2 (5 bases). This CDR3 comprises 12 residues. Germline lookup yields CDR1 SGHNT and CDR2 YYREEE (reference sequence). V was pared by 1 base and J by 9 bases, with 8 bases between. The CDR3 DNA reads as TGTGCCAGCAGCTTGCTTGGAGGTGAGCAGTTCTTC. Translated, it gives CASSLLGGEQFF.

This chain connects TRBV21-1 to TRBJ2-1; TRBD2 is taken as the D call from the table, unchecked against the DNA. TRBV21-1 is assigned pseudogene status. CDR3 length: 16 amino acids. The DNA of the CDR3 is TGTGCCAGCAGCAAAGCCCTAGCGGGACTGTGGAATGAGCAGTTCTTC. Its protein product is CASSKALAGLWNEQFF.

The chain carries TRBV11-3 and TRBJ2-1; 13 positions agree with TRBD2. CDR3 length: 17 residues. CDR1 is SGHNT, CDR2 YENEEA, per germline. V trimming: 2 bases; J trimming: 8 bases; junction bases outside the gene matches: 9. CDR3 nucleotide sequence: TGTGCCAGCAGCTTAAAACTACTAGCGGGAGGGTTCGATGAGCAGTTCTTC. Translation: CASSLKLLAGGFDEQFF.

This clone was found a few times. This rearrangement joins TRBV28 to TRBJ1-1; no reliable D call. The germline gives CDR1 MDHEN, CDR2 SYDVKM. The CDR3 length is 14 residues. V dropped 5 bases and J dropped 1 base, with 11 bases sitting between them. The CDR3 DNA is TGTGCCAGCAGTAACGCACACCCGAACACTGAAGCTTTCTTT. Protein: CASSNAHPNTEAFF.

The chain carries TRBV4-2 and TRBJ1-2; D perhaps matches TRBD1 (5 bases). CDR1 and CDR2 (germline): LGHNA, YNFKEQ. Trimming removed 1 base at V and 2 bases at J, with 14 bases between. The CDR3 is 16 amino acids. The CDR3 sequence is CASSQVSGDLNYGYTF. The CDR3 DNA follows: TGTGCCAGCAGCCAAGTCTCGGGGGACCTCAACTATGGCTACACCTTC.

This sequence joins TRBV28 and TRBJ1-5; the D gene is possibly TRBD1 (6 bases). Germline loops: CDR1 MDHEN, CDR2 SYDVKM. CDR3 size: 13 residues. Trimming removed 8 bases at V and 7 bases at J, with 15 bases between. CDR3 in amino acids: CASLLGGQQPQHF. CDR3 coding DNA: TGTGCCAGCCTCCTGGGGGGGCAGCAGCCCCAGCATTTT.

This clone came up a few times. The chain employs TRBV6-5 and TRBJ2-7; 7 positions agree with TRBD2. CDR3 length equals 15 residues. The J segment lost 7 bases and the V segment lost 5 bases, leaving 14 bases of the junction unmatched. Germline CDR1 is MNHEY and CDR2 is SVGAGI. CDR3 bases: TGTGCCAGCAGTCCAATAGCGGGCCCCCCCGGGGAGCAGTACTTC. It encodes CASSPIAGPPGEQYF.

This chain's CDR3 is CASSPPGLFSGNYGYTF. The CDR3 nucleotides read TGTGCCAGCAGTCCTCCGGGACTCTTCTCTGGAAACTATGGCTACACCTTC. The rearrangement uses TRBV28 and TRBJ1-2; D is possibly TRBD1 (5 bases). The CDR3 covers 17 residues. V lost 5 bases and J lost 2, with 21 bases in between. Germline V gene lookup returns CDR1 MDHEN and CDR2 SYDVKM.

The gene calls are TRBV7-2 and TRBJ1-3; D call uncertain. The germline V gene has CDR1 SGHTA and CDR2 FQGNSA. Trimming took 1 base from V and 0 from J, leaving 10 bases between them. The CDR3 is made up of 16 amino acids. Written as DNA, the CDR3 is TGTGCCAGCAGCTTAGTGGGCATCAGCTCTGGAAACACCATATATTTT. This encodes CASSLVGISSGNTIYF. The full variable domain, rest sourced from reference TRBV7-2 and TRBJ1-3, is GAGVSQSPSNKVTEKGKDVELRCDPISGHTALYWYRQSLGQGLEFLIYFQGNSAPDKSGLPSDRFSAERTGGSVSTLTIQRTQQEDSAVYLCASSLVGISSGNTIYFGEGSWLTVV.

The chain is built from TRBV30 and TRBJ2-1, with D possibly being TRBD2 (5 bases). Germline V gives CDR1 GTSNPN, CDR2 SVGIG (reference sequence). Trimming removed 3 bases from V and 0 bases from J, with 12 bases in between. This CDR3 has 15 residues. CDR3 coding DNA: TGTGCCTGGAGCAGAGGGTCCCGCTCCTACAATGAGCAGTTCTTC. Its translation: CAWSRGSRSYNEQFF.

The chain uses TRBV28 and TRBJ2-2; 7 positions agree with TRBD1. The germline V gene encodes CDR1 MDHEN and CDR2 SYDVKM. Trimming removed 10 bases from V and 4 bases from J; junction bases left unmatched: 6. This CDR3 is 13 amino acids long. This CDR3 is CATRAGGTGELFF. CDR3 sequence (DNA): TGTGCCACCAGGGCAGGGGGCACCGGGGAGCTGTTTTTT. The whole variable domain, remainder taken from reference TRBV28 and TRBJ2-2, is DVKVTQSSRYLVKRTGEKVFLECVQDMDHENMFWYRQDPGLGLRLIYFSYDVKMKEKGDIPEGYSVSREKKERFSLILESASTNQTSMYLCATRAGGTGELFFGEGSRLTVL.

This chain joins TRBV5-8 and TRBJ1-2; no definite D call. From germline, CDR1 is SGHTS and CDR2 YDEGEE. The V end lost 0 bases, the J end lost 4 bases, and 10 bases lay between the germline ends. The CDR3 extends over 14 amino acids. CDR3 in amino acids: CASSLDRETYGYTF. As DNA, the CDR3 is TGTGCCAGCAGCTTGGATCGGGAAACCTATGGCTACACCTTC.

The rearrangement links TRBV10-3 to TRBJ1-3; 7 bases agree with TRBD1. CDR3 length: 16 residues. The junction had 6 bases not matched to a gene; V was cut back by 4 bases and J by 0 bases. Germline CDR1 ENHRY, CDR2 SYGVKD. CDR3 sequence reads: CAISGGQQFSGNTIYF. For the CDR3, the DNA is TGTGCCATCAGTGGGGGACAGCAGTTCTCTGGAAACACCATATATTTT.

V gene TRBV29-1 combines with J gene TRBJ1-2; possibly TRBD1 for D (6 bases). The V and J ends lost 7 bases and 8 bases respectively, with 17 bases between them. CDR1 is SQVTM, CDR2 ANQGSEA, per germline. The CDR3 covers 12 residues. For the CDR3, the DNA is TGCAGCGCTAGGGACCGCGGGGGCGGCTACACCTTC. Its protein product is CSARDRGGGYTF.

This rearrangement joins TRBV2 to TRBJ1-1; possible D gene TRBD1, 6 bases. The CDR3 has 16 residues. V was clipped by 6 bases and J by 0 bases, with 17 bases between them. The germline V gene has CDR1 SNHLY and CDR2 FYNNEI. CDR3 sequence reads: CASRRWGGGMNTEAFF. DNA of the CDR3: TGTGCCAGCAGGAGGTGGGGGGGCGGAATGAACACTGAAGCTTTCTTT.

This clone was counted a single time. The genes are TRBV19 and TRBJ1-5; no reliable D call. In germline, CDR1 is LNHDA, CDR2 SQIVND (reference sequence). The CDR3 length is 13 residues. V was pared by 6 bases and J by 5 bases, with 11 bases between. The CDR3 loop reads CASRVTVDQPQHF. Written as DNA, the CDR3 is TGTGCCAGTAGAGTAACAGTAGATCAGCCCCAGCATTTT. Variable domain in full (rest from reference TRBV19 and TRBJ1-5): DGGITQSPKYLFRKEGQNVTLSCEQNLNHDAMYWYRQDPGQGLRLIYYSQIVNDFQKGDIAEGYSVSREKKESFPLTVTSAQKNPTAFYLCASRVTVDQPQHFGDGTRLSIL.

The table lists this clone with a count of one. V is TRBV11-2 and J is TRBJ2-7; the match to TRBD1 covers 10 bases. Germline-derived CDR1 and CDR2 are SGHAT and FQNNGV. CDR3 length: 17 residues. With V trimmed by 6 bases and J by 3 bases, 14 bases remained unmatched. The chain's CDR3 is CASSSKTGGIQFYEQYF. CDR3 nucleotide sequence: TGTGCCAGCAGTTCCAAGACAGGGGGCATCCAGTTCTACGAGCAGTACTTC.